This T cell receptor beta chain was documented in a study of OX40 agonist ivuxolimab in advanced cancers. Findings and limits, study-wide: By week 6 at 0.1 to 3.0 mg/kg, blood CD4+ and CD8+ T cells had expanded clonally. On average, CD8+ T cells had more expanded clones than CD4+. Also showing low normalized T-cell clonal expansion were some of the nonresponders.

The method was immunoSEQ multiplex PCR; TCRdb's version includes in-frame clones alone and lacks a portion of them. This table holds tens of thousands of clones, 80% to 90% found once. Concerning this clone: Its antigen is as yet unknown.

Exclusion applied to patients with autoimmune disease history or systemic immunosuppression. CDR1 is WNHNN, CDR2 SYGVQD, per germline (reference sequence). Between the trimmed V and J ends, which lost 0 bases and 5 bases, there was a span of 10 bases. This CDR3 comprises 14 residues. The chain links TRBV10-1 to TRBJ2-5; a weak D match, TRBD1 (6 bases). Sequencing used CD4+ or CD8+ T cells sorted from blood, obtained in a trial of the OX40 agonist ivuxolimab. The TCR was taken from an adult with an advanced solid tumor such as melanoma, head and neck, liver or kidney cancer. The CDR3 reads CASSESTGSETQYF. The CDR3 DNA reads TGCGCCAGCAGTGAGTCGACAGGCTCGGAGACCCAGTACTTC.